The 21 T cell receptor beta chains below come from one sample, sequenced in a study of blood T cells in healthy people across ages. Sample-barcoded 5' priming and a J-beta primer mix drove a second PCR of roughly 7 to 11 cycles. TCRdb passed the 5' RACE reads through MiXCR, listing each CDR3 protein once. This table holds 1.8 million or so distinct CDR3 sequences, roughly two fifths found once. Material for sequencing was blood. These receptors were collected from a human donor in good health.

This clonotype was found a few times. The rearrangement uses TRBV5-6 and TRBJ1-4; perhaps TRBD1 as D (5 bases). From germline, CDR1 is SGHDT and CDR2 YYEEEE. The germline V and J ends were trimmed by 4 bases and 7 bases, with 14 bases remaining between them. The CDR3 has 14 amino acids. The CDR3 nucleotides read TGTGCCAGCAGCCCGATAACGACAGTTGAAAAACTGTTTTTT. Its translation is CASSPITTVEKLFF.

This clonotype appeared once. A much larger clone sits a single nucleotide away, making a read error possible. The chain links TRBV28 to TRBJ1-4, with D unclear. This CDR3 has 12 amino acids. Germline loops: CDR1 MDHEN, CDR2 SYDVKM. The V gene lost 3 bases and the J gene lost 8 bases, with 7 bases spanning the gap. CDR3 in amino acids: CASSFCGEKLFF. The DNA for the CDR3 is TGTGCCAGCAGTTTCTGCGGCGAAAAACTGTTTTTT.

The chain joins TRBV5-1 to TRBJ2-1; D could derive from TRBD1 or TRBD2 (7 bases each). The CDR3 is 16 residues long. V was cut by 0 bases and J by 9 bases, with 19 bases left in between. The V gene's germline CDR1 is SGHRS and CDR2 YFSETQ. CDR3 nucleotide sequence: TGCGCCAGCAGCTTGGACAGGGGAGGGTTATTTGGTGAGCAGTTCTTC. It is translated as CASSLDRGGLFGEQFF.

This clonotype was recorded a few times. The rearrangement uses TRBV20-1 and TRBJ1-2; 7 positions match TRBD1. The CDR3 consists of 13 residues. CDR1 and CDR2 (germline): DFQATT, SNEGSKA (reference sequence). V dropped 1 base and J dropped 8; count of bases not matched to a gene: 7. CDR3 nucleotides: TGCAGTGCTAGAGCACAGGGGTCGGACGGCTACACCTTC. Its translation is CSARAQGSDGYTF.

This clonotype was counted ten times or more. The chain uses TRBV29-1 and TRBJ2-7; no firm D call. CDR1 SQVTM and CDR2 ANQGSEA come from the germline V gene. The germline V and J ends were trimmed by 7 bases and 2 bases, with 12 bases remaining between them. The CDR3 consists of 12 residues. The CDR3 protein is CSGQTDTYEQYF. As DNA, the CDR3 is TGCAGCGGGCAGACGGATACCTACGAGCAGTACTTC.

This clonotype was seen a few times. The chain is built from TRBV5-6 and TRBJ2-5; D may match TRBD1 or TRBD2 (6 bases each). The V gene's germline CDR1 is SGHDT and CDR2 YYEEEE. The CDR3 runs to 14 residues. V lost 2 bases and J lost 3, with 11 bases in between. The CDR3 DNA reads TGTGCCAGCAGCTTAGGGGGGCCTGAAGAGACCCAGTACTTC. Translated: CASSLGGPEETQYF.

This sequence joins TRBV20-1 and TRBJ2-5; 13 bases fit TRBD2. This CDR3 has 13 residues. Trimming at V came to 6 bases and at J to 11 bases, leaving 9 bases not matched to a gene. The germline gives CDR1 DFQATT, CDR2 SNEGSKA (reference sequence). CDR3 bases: TGCAGTGCGCGACTAGCGGGGGGTGGGGAGCAGTACTTC. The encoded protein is CSARLAGGGEQYF.

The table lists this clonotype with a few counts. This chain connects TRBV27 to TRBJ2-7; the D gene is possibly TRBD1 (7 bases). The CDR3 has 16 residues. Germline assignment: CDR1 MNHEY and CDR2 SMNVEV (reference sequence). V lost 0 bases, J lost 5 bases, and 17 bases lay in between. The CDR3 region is CASSLSGEDRSHEQYF. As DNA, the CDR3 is TGTGCCAGCAGTTTATCTGGGGAGGACAGGAGCCACGAGCAGTACTTC.

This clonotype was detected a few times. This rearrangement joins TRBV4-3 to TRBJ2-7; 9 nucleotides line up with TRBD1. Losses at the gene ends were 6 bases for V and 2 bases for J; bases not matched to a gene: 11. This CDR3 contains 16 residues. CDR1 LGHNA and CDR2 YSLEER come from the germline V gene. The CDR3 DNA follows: TGCGCCAGCAGTCACCGGACAGGGGACCCACCCTACGAGCAGTACTTC. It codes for CASSHRTGDPPYEQYF.

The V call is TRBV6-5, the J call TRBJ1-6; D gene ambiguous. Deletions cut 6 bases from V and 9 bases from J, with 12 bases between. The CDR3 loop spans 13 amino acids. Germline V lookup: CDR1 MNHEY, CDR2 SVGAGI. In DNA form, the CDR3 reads TGTGCCAGCAGGCTGAATTCTAGTTCACCCCTCCACTTT. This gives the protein CASRLNSSSPLHF.

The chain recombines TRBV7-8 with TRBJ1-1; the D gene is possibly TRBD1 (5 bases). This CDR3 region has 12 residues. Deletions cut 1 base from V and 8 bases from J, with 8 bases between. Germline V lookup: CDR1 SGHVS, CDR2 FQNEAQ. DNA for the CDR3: TGTGCCAGCAGCTTAGTATGGGGGGAAGCTTTCTTT. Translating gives CASSLVWGEAFF.

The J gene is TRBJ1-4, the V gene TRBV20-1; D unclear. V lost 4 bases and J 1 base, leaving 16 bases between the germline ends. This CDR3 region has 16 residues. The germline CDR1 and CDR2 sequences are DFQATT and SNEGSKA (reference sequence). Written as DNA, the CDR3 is TGCAGTGCTAAGGGCAGCACTTCGGGAACTAATGAAAAACTGTTTTTT. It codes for CSAKGSTSGTNEKLFF.

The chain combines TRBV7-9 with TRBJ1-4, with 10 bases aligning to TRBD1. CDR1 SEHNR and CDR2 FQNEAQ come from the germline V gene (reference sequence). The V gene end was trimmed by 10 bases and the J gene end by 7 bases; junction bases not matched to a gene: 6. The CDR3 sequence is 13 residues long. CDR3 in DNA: TGTGCCACCTGGGACAGGGGATCTGAAAAACTGTTTTTT. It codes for CATWDRGSEKLFF.

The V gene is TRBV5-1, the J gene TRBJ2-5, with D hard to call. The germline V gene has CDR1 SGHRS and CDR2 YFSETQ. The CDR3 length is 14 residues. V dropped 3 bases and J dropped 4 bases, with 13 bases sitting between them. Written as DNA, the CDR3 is TGCGCCAGCAGCTCTTTAAGTTCGAGAGAGACCCAGTACTTC. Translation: CASSSLSSRETQYF.

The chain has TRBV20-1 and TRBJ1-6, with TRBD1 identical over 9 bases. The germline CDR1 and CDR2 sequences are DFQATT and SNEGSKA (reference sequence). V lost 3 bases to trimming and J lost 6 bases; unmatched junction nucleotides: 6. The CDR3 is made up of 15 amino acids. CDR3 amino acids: CSARPLTGGNSPLHF. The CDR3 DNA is TGCAGTGCTAGGCCCCTGACAGGGGGTAATTCACCCCTCCACTTT.

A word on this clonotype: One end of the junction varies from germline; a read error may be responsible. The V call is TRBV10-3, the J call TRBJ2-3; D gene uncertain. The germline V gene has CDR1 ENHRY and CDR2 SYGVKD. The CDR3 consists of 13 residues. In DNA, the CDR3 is TGTGCCGTCAGTGAGTCCACATCCAATACGCAGTATTTT. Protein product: CAVSESTSNTQYF.

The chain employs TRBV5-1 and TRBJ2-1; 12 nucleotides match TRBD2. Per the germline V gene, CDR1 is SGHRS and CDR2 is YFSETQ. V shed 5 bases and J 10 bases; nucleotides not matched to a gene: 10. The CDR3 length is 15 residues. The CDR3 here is CASSETSGGAYEQFF. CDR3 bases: TGCGCCAGCAGTGAGACTAGCGGGGGCGCCTACGAGCAGTTCTTC.

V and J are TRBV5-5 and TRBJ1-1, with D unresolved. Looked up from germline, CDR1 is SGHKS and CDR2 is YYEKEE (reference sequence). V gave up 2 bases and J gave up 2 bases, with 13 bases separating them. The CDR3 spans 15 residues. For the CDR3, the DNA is TGTGCCAGCAGCTTCTCTCTGTTGAGAAACACTGAAGCTTTCTTT. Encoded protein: CASSFSLLRNTEAFF.

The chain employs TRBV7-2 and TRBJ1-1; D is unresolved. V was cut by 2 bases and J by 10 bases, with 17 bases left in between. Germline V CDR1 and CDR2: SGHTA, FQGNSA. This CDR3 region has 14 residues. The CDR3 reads CASSLLGPSIGAFF. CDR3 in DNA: TGTGCCAGCAGCTTATTGGGTCCCTCAATCGGAGCTTTCTTT.

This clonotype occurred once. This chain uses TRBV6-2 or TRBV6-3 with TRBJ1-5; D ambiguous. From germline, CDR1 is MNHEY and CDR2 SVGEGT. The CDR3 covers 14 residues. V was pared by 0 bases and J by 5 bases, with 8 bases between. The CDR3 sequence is CASSYSMFDQPQHF. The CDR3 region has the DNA TGTGCCAGCAGTTACTCGATGTTCGATCAGCCCCAGCATTTT.

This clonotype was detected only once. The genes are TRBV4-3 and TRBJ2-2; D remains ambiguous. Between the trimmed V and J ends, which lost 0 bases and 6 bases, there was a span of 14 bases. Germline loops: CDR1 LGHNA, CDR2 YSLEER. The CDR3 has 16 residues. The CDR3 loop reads CASSQDRSYGAGELFF. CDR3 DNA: TGCGCCAGCAGCCAAGATCGTTCGTATGGGGCCGGGGAGCTGTTTTTT.